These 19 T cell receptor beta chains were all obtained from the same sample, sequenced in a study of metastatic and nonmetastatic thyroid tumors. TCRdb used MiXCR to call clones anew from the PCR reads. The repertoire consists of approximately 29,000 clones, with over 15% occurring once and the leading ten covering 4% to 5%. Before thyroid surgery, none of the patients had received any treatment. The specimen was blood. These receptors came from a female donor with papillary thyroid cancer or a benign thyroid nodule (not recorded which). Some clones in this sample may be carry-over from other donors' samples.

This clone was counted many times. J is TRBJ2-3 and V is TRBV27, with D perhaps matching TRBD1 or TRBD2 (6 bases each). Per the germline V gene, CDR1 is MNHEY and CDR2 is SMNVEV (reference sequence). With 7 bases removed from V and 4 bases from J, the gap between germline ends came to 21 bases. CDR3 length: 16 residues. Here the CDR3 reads CASKHPLGGESDTQYF. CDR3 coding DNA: TGTGCCAGCAAACATCCTTTGGGGGGCGAGTCAGATACGCAGTATTTT.

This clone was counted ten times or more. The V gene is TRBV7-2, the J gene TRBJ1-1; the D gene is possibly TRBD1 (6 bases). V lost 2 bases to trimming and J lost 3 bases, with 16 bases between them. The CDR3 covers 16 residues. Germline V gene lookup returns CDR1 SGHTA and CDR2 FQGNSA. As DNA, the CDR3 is TGTGCCAGCAGCTTAATAGGACAGAGCACTTACACTGAAGCTTTCTTT. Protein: CASSLIGQSTYTEAFF.

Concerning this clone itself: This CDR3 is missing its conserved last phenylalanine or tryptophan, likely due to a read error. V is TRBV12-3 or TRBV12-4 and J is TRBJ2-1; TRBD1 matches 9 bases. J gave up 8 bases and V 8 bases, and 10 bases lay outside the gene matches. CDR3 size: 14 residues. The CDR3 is CASLYRGRDHEQFL. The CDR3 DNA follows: TGTGCCAGCCTGTACAGGGGGCGAGACCATGAGCAGTTCCTC.

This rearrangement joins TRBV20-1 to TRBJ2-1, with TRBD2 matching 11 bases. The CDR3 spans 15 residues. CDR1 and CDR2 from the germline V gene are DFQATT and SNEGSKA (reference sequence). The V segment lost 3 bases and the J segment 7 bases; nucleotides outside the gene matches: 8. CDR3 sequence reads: CSASVVAGGRNEQFF. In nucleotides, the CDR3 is TGCAGTGCTAGTGTGGTAGCGGGAGGGAGGAATGAGCAGTTCTTC.

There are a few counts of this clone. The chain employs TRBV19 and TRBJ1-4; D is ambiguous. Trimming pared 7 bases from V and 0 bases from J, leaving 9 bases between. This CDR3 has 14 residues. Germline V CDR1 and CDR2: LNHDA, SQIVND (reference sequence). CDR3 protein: CASKDEATNEKLFF. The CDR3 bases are TGTGCCAGTAAAGATGAGGCAACTAATGAAAAACTGTTTTTT.

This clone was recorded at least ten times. CDR3 sequence: CATSDQLADVSTDTQYF. Written as DNA, the CDR3 is TGTGCCACCAGTGATCAACTAGCGGACGTAAGCACAGATACGCAGTATTTT. The chain has TRBV24-1 and TRBJ2-3; 8 nucleotides align to TRBD2. The CDR3 runs to 17 residues. Germline V lookup: CDR1 KGHDR, CDR2 SFDVKD. J was trimmed by 0 bases and V by 3 bases; bases with no gene match: 7.

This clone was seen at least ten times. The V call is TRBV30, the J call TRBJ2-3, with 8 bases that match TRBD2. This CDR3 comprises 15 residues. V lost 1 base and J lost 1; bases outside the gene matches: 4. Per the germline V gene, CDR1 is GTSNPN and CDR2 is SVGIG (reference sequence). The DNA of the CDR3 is TGTGCCTGGAGTGGACTAGCGTATGGCACAGATACGCAGTATTTT. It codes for CAWSGLAYGTDTQYF.

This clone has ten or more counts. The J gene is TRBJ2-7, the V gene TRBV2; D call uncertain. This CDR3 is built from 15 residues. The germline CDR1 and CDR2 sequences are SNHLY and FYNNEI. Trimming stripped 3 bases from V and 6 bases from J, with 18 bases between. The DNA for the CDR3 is TGTGCCAGCAGTGACCTCAGGATCCTGAAGGGCGAGCAGTACTTC. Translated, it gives CASSDLRILKGEQYF.

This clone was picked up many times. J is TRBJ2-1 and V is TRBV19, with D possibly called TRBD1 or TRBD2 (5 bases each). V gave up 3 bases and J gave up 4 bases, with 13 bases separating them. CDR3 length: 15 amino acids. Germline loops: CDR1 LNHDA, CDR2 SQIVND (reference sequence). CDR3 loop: CASSISAGRYNEQFF. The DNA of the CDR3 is TGTGCCAGTAGTATCTCCGCAGGGAGATACAATGAGCAGTTCTTC. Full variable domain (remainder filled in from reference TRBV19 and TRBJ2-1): DGGITQSPKYLFRKEGQNVTLSCEQNLNHDAMYWYRQDPGQGLRLIYYSQIVNDFQKGDIAEGYSVSREKKESFPLTVTSAQKNPTAFYLCASSISAGRYNEQFFGPGTRLTVL.

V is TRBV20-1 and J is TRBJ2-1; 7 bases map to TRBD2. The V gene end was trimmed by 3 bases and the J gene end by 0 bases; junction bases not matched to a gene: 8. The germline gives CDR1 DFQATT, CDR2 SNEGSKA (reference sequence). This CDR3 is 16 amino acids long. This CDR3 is CSASQLLAYSYNEQFF. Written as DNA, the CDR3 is TGCAGTGCTAGCCAACTACTAGCGTACTCCTACAATGAGCAGTTCTTC.

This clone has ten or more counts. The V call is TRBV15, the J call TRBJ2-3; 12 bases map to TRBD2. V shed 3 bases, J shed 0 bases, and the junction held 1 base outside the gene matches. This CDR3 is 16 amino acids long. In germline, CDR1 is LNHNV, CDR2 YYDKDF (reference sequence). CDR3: CATSSGLAGSTDTQYF. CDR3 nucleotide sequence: TGTGCCACCAGCAGCGGACTAGCGGGAAGCACAGATACGCAGTATTTT.

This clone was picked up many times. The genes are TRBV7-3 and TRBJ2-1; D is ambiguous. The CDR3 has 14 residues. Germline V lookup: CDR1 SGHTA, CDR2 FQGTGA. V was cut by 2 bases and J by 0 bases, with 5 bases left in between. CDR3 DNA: TGTGCCAGCAGCTTATCGGTCTCCTACAATGAGCAGTTCTTC. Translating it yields CASSLSVSYNEQFF.

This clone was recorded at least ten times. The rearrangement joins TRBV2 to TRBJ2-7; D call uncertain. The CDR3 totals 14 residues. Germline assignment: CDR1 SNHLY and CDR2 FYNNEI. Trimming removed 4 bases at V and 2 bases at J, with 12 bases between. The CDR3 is CASSVGSGAYEQYF. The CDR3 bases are TGTGCCAGCAGTGTAGGTTCGGGTGCCTACGAGCAGTACTTC.

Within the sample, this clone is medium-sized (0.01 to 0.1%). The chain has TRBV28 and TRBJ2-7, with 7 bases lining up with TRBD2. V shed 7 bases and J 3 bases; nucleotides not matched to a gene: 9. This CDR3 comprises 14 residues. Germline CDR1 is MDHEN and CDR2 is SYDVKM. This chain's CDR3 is CASNQQGRDYEQYF. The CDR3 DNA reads TGTGCCAGCAATCAACAAGGGAGGGACTACGAGCAGTACTTC.

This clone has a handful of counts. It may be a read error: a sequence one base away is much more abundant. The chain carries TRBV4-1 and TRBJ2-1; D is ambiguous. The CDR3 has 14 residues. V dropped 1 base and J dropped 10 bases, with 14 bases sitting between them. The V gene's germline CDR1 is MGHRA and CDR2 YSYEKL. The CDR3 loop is CASSQGNAVGEQFF. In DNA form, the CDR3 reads TGCGCCAGCAGCCAAGGAAATGCGGTAGGGGAGCAGTTCTTC.

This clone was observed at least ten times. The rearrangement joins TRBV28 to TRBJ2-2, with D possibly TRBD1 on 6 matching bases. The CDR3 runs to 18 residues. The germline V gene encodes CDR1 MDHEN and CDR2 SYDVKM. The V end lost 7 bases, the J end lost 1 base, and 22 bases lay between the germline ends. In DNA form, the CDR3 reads TGTGCCAGCACTTCGGTCCCTATCGGGACACGGAACACCGGGGAGCTGTTTTTT. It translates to CASTSVPIGTRNTGELFF.

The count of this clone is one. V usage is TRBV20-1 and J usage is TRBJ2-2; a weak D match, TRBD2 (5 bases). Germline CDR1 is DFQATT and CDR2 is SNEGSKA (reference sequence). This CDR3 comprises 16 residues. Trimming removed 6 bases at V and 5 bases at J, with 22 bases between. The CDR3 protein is CSADAPGLTGTGELFF. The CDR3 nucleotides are TGCAGTGCCGACGCTCCGGGCCTGACGGGGACCGGGGAGCTGTTTTTT.

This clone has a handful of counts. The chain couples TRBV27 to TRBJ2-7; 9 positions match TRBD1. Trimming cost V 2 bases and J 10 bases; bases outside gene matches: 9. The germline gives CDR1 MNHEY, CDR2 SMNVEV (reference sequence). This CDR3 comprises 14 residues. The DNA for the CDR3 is TGTGCCAGCAGTTTAGGGGACAGGGTGGGTTATCAGTACTTC. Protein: CASSLGDRVGYQYF.

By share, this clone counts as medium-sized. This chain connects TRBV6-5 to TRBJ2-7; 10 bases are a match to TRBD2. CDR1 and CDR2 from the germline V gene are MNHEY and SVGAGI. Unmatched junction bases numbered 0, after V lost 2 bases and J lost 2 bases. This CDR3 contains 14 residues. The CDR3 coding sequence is TGTGCCAGCAGTTACACTAGCGGGACCTACGAGCAGTACTTC. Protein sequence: CASSYTSGTYEQYF.